A single sample is the source of the 6 T cell receptor beta chains below, sequenced in a study of blood T cell repertoires in COVID-19. Here immunoSEQ multiplex PCR was the method, and the copy in TCRdb shows in-frame clones only, minus some. The sample contains under 140,000 clones, about 80% of which appear only once. Sequenced input: peripheral blood. All receptors derive from a woman older than 75 with acute or convalescent COVID-19.

Only a few counts were recorded for this clone. J is TRBJ1-2 and V is TRBV7-2; 7 nucleotides agree with TRBD1. J gave up 8 bases and V 4 bases, and 13 bases lay outside the gene matches. The germline V gene encodes CDR1 SGHTA and CDR2 FQGNSA. There are 15 residues in the CDR3. In nucleotides, the CDR3 is TGTGCCAGCAGCTCGGAGACAGGGCTCATCTGGGGCTACACCTTC. This sequence encodes CASSSETGLIWGYTF.

A few counts support this clone. The chain couples TRBV5-8 to TRBJ1-3, with 7 nucleotides matching TRBD1. Germline V gene data show CDR1 as SGHTS and CDR2 as YDEGEE. Germline trimming cut 1 base from V and 0 bases from J; bases unmatched to any gene: 4. CDR3 size: 16 residues. Written as DNA, the CDR3 is TGTGCCAGCAGCTTGACCCCAGGGGGCTCTGGAAACACCATATATTTT. This encodes CASSLTPGGSGNTIYF.

The rearrangement links TRBV2 to TRBJ1-3; D may be TRBD1 (6 bases). The germline V gene has CDR1 SNHLY and CDR2 FYNNEI. There are 13 residues in the CDR3. V dropped 8 bases and J dropped 4 bases, with 12 bases sitting between them. DNA for the CDR3: TGTGCCAGCTTACAGGGTCGCGGAAACACCATATATTTT. It translates to CASLQGRGNTIYF.

The chain recombines TRBV30 with TRBJ1-3; D unresolved. Germline values: CDR1 GTSNPN, CDR2 SVGIG (reference sequence). V lost 1 base to trimming and J lost 0 bases, with 7 bases between them. This CDR3 region has 14 residues. In nucleotides, the CDR3 is TGTGCCTGGAGTGGAGGCAGCTCTGGAAACACCATATATTTT. Its translation: CAWSGGSSGNTIYF.

V is TRBV7-2 and J is TRBJ2-7; possibly TRBD2 for D (5 bases). With 5 bases removed from V and 3 bases from J, the gap between germline ends came to 17 bases. The V gene's germline CDR1 is SGHTA and CDR2 FQGNSA. The CDR3 is 15 residues long. CDR3 sequence: CASSEAGGRHYEQYF. Here the CDR3 DNA reads TGTGCCAGCAGCGAAGCCGGAGGCCGCCACTACGAGCAGTACTTC.

The genes are TRBV7-6 and TRBJ2-2; D may be TRBD2 (6 bases). The CDR3 runs 16 residues. The germline V and J ends were trimmed by 1 base and 2 bases, with 11 bases remaining between them. Germline V CDR1 and CDR2: SGHVS, FNYEAQ. The CDR3 DNA reads as TGTGCCAGCAGCTTAGGTAGCGCGGGAAACACCGGGGAGCTGTTTTTT. Its translation: CASSLGSAGNTGELFF.